A selection of T cell receptor beta chains follows, all from one sample in a study of T cells expressing NK-cell markers. TCRdb reanalyzed the 5' RACE reads and collapses them to one entry per CDR3 protein, without DNA. The listing contains a few hundred thousand distinct CDR3 sequences. The source material was blood T cells: a sorted CD56 or NKG2C T cell subset, CD4+ or CD8+ T cells, or bulk PBMC T cells (not recorded which). The receptors stem from a man aged 18-69 years in good health. Each CDR3 is given with its conserved first and last residue. Each record gives: V gene, J gene, CDR3 protein.

>TRBV12-3/TRBV12-4|TRBJ1-2
CASSRPSLANYGYTF
>TRBV29-1|TRBJ2-1
CSAGSPGFKFF
>TRBV4-2|TRBJ1-1
CASSQVRGRNTEAFF
>TRBV5-5|TRBJ1-4
CASRPGTGNEKLFF
>TRBV20-1|TRBJ2-3
CSAGRAVRQARWRTDTQYF
>TRBV2|TRBJ1-3
CASSPRTGGPNTIYF
>TRBV27|TRBJ1-5
CASRPLGTGNQPQHF
>TRBV6-5|TRBJ2-1
CASSYSLDRGPLMFF
>TRBV9|TRBJ2-7
CASSPPGLSHEQYF
>TRBV6-6|TRBJ1-1
CASSIYQSTEAFF
>TRBV7-9|TRBJ2-1
CASSPRVSKRINEQFF
>TRBV6-1|TRBJ2-2
CASSEALGLAFRYRTGELFF
>TRBV25-1|TRBJ2-7
CASSELWGVSYEQYF
>TRBV27|TRBJ1-5
CASSLGAGVQHF
>TRBV7-9|TRBJ2-3
CASSLFRGPTDTQYF
>TRBV24-1|TRBJ2-1
CATSDGRLAGGAEQFF
>TRBV7-6|TRBJ2-5
CASSFGLAVQETQYF
>TRBV6-2/TRBV6-3|TRBJ2-5
CASSPAGQPKETQYF
>TRBV2|TRBJ2-2
CASSGVPHGTGELFF
>TRBV24-1|TRBJ1-4
CATSPGRVATNEKLFF
>TRBV4-2|TRBJ1-5
CASSQDLSQGERQPQHF
>TRBV11-1|TRBJ1-1
CASSSGDRGSTEAFF
>TRBV21-1|TRBJ2-5
CASSKWGQSALQETQYF
>TRBV21-1|TRBJ2-1
CASSSWGGNEQFF
>TRBV7-4|TRBJ2-5
CASSFSASGQETQYF
>TRBV12-5|TRBJ1-6
CASGRSGTGNSPLHF
>TRBV18|TRBJ1-6
CASSPSRTNSPLHF
>TRBV5-5|TRBJ2-5
CASSFIAGGHQETQYF
>TRBV7-8|TRBJ1-4
CASSLGAGRWEKLFF
>TRBV30|TRBJ2-1
CAWSVPGSYNEQFF
>TRBV29-1|TRBJ1-2
CSVYGGLGYGYTF
>TRBV12-3/TRBV12-4|TRBJ2-6
CASSRPSGANVLTF
>TRBV5-1|TRBJ2-4
CASSTRTAANIQYF
>TRBV6-1|TRBJ2-7
CASKPRYYEQYF
>TRBV5-1|TRBJ2-2
CATAMGLPGTGELFF
>TRBV19|TRBJ2-3
CASSRRGTFTDTQYF
>TRBV19|TRBJ2-7
CASTRQVREQYF
>TRBV6-1|TRBJ1-6
CASSESLLGWSNSPLHF
>TRBV6-1|TRBJ2-1
CASGTTGSSYNEQFF
>TRBV11-2|TRBJ2-1
CASSPGQHRNEQFF
>TRBV7-2|TRBJ2-5
CASSFSQAGQETQYF
>TRBV7-8|TRBJ2-1
CASRKNPRGSYNEQFF